This T cell receptor beta chain originates from a study of human T cells and chemical hapten exposure. Study overall: Small discrepancies in pooled library volume mainly accounted for the varying TCR yields per sample.

Study-wide results and limits: TCRs at a frequency above 1 in 1000 stayed unchanged with DPC sensitization.

The library gave individual cDNA molecules unique molecular identifiers. Study processing details: Individual samples carried between 23,224 and 690,600 TCRs, with more than 95,000 as the median. Using its own MiXCR run on the 5' RACE reads, TCRdb lists one record per CDR3 protein. It is TCRdb's table, rather than the study itself, that gives the V and J calls and clone size. The data hold 110,000 or so distinct CDR3 sequences, with approximately 19% observed a single time. Points on this clonotype: Its antigen is currently unknown.

Unfractionated whole blood yielded total RNA. This TCR was recovered from a human donor in good health.

The CDR3 coding sequence is TGTGCCAGCAGCCCGAGGGGACACGACCAAGAGACCCAGTACTTC. Translated, it gives CASSPRGHDQETQYF. The J gene is TRBJ2-5, the V gene TRBV9; TRBD1 is a possible D gene (6 bases). The ends were cut back, 4 bases at V and 0 bases at J, with 13 bases in the middle. This CDR3 is 15 amino acids long. Looked up from germline, CDR1 is SGDLS and CDR2 is YYNGEE.